Listed here is a single T cell receptor beta chain. The sample holds one count of this clone. Its antigen is not yet known. No much larger clone exists at a distance of one base, and base qualities are not known. The data were obtained in a study of blood T cell repertoires in COVID-19 (dated by TCRdb to the early 2020s). Describing the broader study: Samples from collaborators originated in the United States, Italy and Spain and spanned both the acute and convalescent phases of COVID-19. The prospective study material was composed of cDNA or gDNA derived from T cells, B-cell-depleted T cells, or PBMCs. The samples were drawn from the first 160 participants of the ongoing ImmuneRACE study and from more than 1,000 subjects provided by 6 global collaborators. The repertoires were released in a freely available public database meant as a resource for research on the immune response to SARS-CoV-2. A de-identified subject ID, COVID-19 status, age in years and sex were almost always included in the sample metadata. Where HLA class I and class II types were available, the types were taken from metadata supplied by the sample provider, not from assay-based typing. The dataset comprised deeply sampled blood TCRbeta repertoires from subjects exposed to, actively infected with, or recovered from COVID-19.

The germline V gene gives CDR1 as ENHRY and CDR2 as SYGVKD. The CDR3 covers 14 residues, taking in both the cysteine and the phenylalanine. Kept here is only the CDR3 DNA, which spans 42 bases and is read in frame from base 1. V is pared back by 10 bases and J by 0 bases, with 13 bases lying between the germline termini. Findings and caveats that apply to the study as a whole: Clinical and demographic metadata were provided uncurated, with the amount varying by source and participant.

One collaborating source in Seattle enrolled patients during active infection and followed them longitudinally through the course of disease. The collaborating institutions used their own protocols to collect whole blood in K2EDTA tubes. For TCRbeta analysis, collaborators shipped samples in one of three forms: frozen whole blood, isolated PBMCs, or DNA extracted from either of those sample types. TCRbeta CDR3 regions were amplified from genomic DNA using the immunoSEQ Assay, a bias-controlled multiplex PCR. For the original study's pipeline: Within the assay, amplification of reference gene primers was used to estimate how many nucleated cells each sample contained. To quantify the absolute abundance of each unique TCRbeta CDR3 rearrangement, sequence reads were collapsed and filtered. For each sample, productive Simpson clonality was calculated as the square root of Simpson's diversity index across productive rearrangements. This is the immuneACCESS table as TCRdb keeps it, with only in-frame sequences that have V and J called. A part of the clones is gone; compared with another copy, unresolved V genes explain less than half, and the rest is unexplained. V and J calls and clone size come straight from that table; D and trimming were deduced from the DNA. Present in this sample are more than 250,000 clones, 88% of which were seen just once. Around 1.6% of the sample lies in the top ten.

Recombination joined TRBV10-3 with TRBJ2-4; the D gene remains uncertain. The origin of this receptor is a woman between 25 and 40 years old with COVID-19, enrolled during active disease. Sequenced sample: peripheral blood. Here the CDR3 is given as CATRQELAKNIQYF. The DNA reads TGTGCCACCCGACAAGAGCTAGCCAAAAACATTCAGTACTTC.